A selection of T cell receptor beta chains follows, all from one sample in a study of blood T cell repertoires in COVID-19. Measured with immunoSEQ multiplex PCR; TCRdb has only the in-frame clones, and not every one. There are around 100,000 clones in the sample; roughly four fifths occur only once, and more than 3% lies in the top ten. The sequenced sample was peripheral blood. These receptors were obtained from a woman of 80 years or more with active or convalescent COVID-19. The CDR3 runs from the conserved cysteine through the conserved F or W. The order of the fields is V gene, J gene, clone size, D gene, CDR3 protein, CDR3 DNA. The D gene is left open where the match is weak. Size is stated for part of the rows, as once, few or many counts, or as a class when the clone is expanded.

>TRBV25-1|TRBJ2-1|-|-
CASMGWEDDEQFF
TGTGCCAGCATGGGCTGGGAGGACGATGAGCAGTTCTTC
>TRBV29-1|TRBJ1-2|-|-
CSVTRGLNYGYTF
TGCAGCGTCACGCGGGGGCTCAACTATGGCTACACCTTC
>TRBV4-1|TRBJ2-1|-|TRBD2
CASRWRGGRDEQFF
TGCGCCAGCAGGTGGCGGGGGGGCCGGGATGAGCAGTTCTTC
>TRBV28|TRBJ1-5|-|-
CASSLRAGVFNQPQHF
TGTGCCAGCAGTTTGAGGGCAGGTGTATTCAATCAGCCCCAGCATTTT
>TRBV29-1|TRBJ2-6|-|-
CSVELRGYSGANVLTF
TGCAGCGTTGAATTACGAGGATACTCTGGGGCCAACGTCCTGACTTTC
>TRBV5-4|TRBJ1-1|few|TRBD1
CASSHRQGAMNTEAFF
TGTGCCAGCAGCCACAGACAGGGGGCAATGAACACTGAAGCTTTCTTT
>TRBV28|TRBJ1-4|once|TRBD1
CASSYQFGTGGAAANEKLFF
TGTGCCAGCAGTTACCAATTCGGGACAGGGGGCGCCGCAGCTAATGAAAAACTGTTTTTT
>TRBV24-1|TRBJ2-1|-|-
CATSDQRVNNEQFF
TGTGCCACCAGTGACCAGCGGGTTAACAATGAGCAGTTCTTC
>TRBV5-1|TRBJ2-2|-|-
CASSPGRENTGELFF
TGCGCCAGCAGCCCCGGACGGGAGAACACCGGGGAGCTGTTTTTT
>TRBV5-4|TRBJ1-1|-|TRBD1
CASSPPGQGRTTEAFF
TGTGCCAGCAGCCCTCCGGGACAGGGAAGGACCACTGAAGCTTTCTTT
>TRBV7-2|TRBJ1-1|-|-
CASSLGGQGGMNTEAFF
TGTGCCAGCAGCTTAGGAGGCCAGGGCGGCATGAACACTGAAGCTTTCTTT
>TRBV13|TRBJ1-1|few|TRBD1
CASSLESGGWETEAFF
TGTGCCAGCAGCTTAGAATCAGGGGGTTGGGAGACTGAAGCTTTCTTT
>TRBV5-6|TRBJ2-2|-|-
CASSSEFSTGELFF
TGTGCCAGCAGCTCGGAGTTTAGCACCGGGGAGCTGTTTTTT
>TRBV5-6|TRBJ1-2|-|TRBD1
CASSSTGVPMTGSNYGYTF
TGTGCCAGCAGCTCGACCGGGGTCCCCATGACAGGGTCAAACTATGGCTACACCTTC
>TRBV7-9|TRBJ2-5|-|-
CASSGFRETQYF
TGTGCCAGCAGCGGATTCAGGGAGACCCAGTACTTC
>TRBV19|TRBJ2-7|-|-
CASSKRDTVIYEQYF
TGTGCCAGTAGTAAACGGGACACGGTAATCTACGAGCAGTACTTC
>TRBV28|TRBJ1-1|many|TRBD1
CASSQYSRTGTQGAFF
TGTGCCAGCAGTCAATACTCTAGGACAGGGACTCAAGGAGCTTTCTTT
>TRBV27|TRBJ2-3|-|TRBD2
CASSRRLAGGTDTQYF
TGTGCCAGCAGTCGTCGACTAGCGGGGGGCACAGATACGCAGTATTTT
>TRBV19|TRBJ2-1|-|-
CASSMTALYNEQFF
TGTGCCAGTAGTATGACAGCATTATACAATGAGCAGTTCTTC
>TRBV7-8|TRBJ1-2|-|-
CASSLVNWGGTNYGYTF
TGTGCCAGCAGCTTAGTGAATTGGGGGGGAACTAACTATGGCTACACCTTC
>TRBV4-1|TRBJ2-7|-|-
CASSQSPVYEQYF
TGCGCCAGCAGCCAAAGTCCAGTTTACGAGCAGTACTTC
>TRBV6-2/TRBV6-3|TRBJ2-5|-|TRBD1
CASSGMGQGRETQYF
TGTGCCAGCAGTGGTATGGGACAGGGTAGGGAGACCCAGTACTTC
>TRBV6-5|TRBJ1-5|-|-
CASSYSLEFDNQPQHF
TGTGCCAGCAGTTACTCTCTAGAATTCGACAATCAGCCCCAGCATTTT
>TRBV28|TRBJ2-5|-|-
CASKIGGQETQYF
TGTGCCAGCAAGATCGGGGGCCAAGAGACCCAGTACTTC
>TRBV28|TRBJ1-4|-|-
CASSLLQGAVSEKLFF
TGTGCCAGCAGTCTCCTACAGGGTGCGGTTAGTGAAAAACTGTTTTTT
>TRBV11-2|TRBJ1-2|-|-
CASSPDRNYGYTF
TGTGCCAGCAGCCCCGACAGGAACTATGGCTACACCTTC
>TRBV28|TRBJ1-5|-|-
CASSFYRDSNQPQHF
TGTGCCAGCAGTTTTTACAGGGATAGCAATCAGCCCCAGCATTTT
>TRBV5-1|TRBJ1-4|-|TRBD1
CASSLGPGQGANEKLFF
TGCGCCAGCAGCTTGGGACCGGGACAGGGGGCAAATGAAAAACTGTTTTTT
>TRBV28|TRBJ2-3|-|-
CASRGGEYTQYF
TGTGCCAGCCGAGGGGGGGAGTACACGCAGTATTTT
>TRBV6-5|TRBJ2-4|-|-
CASSTGLTKNIQYF
TGTGCCAGCAGTACAGGGTTGACCAAAAACATTCAGTACTTC
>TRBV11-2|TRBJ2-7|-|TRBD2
CASRRTSGHEQYF
TGTGCCAGCAGACGCACTAGCGGCCACGAGCAGTACTTC
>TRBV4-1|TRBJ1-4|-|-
CASSQDPGEYEKLFF
TGCGCCAGCAGCCAAGACCCAGGGGAGTACGAAAAACTGTTTTTT
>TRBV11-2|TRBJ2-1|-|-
CASSLQRYNEQFF
TGTGCCAGCAGCTTACAGCGATACAATGAGCAGTTCTTC
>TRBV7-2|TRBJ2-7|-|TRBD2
CASSLLEREKYF
TGTGCCAGCAGCCTCTTGGAGCGGGAGAAGTACTTC
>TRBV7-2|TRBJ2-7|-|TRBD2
CASSTRPAGIYEQYF
TGTGCCAGCAGCACACGCCCAGCGGGGATCTACGAGCAGTACTTC
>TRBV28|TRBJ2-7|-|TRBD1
CASSPPRQGRAYEQYF
TGTGCCAGCAGTCCCCCGCGACAGGGTAGAGCCTACGAGCAGTACTTC
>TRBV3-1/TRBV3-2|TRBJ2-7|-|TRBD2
CASSQVSGGYPEQYF
TGTGCCAGCAGCCAAGTGAGCGGGGGGTATCCCGAGCAGTACTTC
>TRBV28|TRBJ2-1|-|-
CASSLFLALANEQFF
TGTGCCAGCAGTTTGTTCCTAGCGTTGGCCAATGAGCAGTTCTTC
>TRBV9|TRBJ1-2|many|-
CASSVGGNYGYTF
TGTGCCAGCAGCGTAGGAGGGAACTATGGCTACACCTTC
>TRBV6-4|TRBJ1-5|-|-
CASSKESDQPQHF
TGTGCCAGCAGTAAGGAAAGCGATCAGCCCCAGCATTTT
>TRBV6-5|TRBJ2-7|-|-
CACARGPQDEQYF
TGTGCATGTGCGCGGGGCCCCCAGGACGAGCAGTACTTC
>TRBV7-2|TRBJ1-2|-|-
CASSLSPTLYGYTF
TGTGCCAGCAGCTTAAGTCCCACTTTATATGGCTACACCTTC
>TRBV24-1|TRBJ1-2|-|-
CATSDHRLGSYGYTF
TGTGCCACCAGTGATCATAGACTAGGGTCCTATGGCTACACCTTC
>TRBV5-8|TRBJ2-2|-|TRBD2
CASSLEISGRNTGELFF
TGTGCCAGCAGCTTGGAGATTAGCGGGAGGAACACCGGGGAGCTGTTTTTT
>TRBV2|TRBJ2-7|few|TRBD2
CASRLRDYSEQYF
TGTGCCAGCAGACTCAGGGACTACTCCGAGCAGTACTTC
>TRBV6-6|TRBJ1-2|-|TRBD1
CASSRGQGGYGYTF
TGTGCCAGCAGCAGGGGACAGGGTGGCTATGGCTACACCTTC
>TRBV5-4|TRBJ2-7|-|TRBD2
CASSLAGGTEQYF
TGTGCCAGCAGCTTGGCCGGGGGGACCGAGCAGTACTTC
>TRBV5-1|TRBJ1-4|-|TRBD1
CASSPGDRSEKLFF
TGCGCCAGCAGCCCCGGGGACAGGAGTGAAAAACTGTTTTTT
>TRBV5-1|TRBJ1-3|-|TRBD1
CASSLGQAGSGNTIYF
TGCGCCAGCAGCCTGGGACAGGCTGGCTCTGGAAACACCATATATTTT
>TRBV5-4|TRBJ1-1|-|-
CASSLDRVNTEAFF
TGTGCCAGCAGCTTGGACAGGGTGAACACTGAAGCTTTCTTT
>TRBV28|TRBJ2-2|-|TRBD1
CASSGQGWGGELFF
TGTGCCAGCAGCGGACAGGGGTGGGGCGGGGAGCTGTTTTTT
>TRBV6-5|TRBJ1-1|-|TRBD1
CASSIDRGTEAFF
TGTGCCAGCAGTATCGACAGGGGCACTGAAGCTTTCTTT
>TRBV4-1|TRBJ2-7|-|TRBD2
CASSRSWTREFYEQYF
TGCGCCAGCAGCCGATCTTGGACTAGGGAATTCTACGAGCAGTACTTC
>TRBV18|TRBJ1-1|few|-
CASSGQSNTEAFF
TGTGCCAGCTCAGGACAATCGAACACTGAAGCTTTCTTT
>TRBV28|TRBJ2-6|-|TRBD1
CASSLWGTGVGANVLTF
TGTGCCAGCAGTTTATGGGGGACAGGGGTCGGGGCCAACGTCCTGACTTTC
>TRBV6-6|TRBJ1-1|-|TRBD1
CASSTVQGASTEAFF
TGTGCCAGCAGTACCGTACAGGGGGCGAGTACTGAAGCTTTCTTT
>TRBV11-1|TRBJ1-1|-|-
CASSIKRGLNTEAFF
TGTGCCAGCAGCATAAAACGGGGATTGAACACTGAAGCTTTCTTT
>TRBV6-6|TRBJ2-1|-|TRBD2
CASSPMGTSGLNEQFF
TGTGCCAGCAGCCCTATGGGGACTAGCGGTCTCAATGAGCAGTTCTTC
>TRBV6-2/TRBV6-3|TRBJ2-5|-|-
CASSTQGGETQYF
TGTGCCAGCAGTACTCAGGGTGGCGAGACCCAGTACTTC
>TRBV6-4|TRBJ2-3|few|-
CASSDFEGTDTQYF
TGTGCCAGCAGTGACTTTGAGGGCACAGATACGCAGTATTTT